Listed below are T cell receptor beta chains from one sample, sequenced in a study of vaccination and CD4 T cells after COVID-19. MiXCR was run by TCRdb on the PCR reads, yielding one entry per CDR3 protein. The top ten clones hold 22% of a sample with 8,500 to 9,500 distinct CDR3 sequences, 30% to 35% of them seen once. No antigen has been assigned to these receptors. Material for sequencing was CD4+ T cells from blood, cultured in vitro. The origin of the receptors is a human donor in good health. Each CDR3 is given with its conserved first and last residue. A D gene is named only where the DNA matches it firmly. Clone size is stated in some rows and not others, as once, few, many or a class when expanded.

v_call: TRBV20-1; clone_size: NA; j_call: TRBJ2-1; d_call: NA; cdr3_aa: CSARPRRAYNEQFF; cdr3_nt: TGCAGTGCTAGACCTAGGAGGGCCTACAATGAGCAGTTCTTC
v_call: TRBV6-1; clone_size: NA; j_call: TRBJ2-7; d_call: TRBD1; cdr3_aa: CASKGQGVHEQYF; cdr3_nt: TGTGCCAGCAAAGGACAGGGTGTCCACGAGCAGTACTTC
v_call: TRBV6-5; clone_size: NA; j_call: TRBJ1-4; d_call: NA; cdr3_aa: CASSYGGSYEKLFF; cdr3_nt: TGTGCCAGCAGTTACGGGGGGAGCTATGAAAAACTGTTTTTT
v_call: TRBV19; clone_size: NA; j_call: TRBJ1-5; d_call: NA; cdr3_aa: CASSTQGAMGNQPQHF; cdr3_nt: TGTGCCAGTAGTACCCAAGGAGCGATGGGCAATCAGCCCCAGCATTTT
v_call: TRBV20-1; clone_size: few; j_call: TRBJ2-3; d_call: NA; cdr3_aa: CSAASPDTQYF; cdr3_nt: TGCAGTGCCGCGAGCCCAGATACGCAGTATTTT
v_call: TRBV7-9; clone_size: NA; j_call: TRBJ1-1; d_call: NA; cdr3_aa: CASSPRGGGEAFF; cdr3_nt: TGTGCCAGCAGCCCGCGGGGCGGGGGAGAAGCTTTCTTT
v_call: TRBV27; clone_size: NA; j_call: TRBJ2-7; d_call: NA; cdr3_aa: CASSRQGSLSYEQYF; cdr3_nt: TGTGCCAGCAGTCGTCAGGGGTCCCTCTCCTACGAGCAGTACTTC
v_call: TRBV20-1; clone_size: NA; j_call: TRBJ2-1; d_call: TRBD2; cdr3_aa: CSAGTSGRFDNEQFF; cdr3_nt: TGCAGCGCCGGGACTAGCGGGAGATTCGACAATGAGCAGTTCTTC
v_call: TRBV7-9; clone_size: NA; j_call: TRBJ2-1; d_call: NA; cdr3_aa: CASSLRAEAEQFF; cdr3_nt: TGTGCCAGCAGCTTAAGGGCAGAAGCTGAGCAGTTCTTC
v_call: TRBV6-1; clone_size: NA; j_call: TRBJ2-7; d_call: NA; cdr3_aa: CASLATGTSSYEQYF; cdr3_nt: TGTGCCAGCCTGGCGACAGGGACTAGCTCCTACGAGCAGTACTTC
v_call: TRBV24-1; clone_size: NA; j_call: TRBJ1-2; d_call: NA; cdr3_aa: CATSERTGGYTF; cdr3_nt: TGTGCCACCAGTGAAAGGACGGGAGGCTACACCTTC
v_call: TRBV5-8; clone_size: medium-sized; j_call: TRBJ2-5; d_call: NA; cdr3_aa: CASSPDFLSRDQETQYF; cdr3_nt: TGTGCCAGCAGCCCAGACTTCCTTAGCAGGGACCAAGAGACCCAGTACTTC
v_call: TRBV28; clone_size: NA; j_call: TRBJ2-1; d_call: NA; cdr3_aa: CASSFSGTRRSYNEQFF; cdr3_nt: TGTGCCAGCAGTTTTTCCGGGACCCGGAGGTCCTACAATGAGCAGTTCTTC
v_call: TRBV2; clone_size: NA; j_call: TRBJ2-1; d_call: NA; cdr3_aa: CASTQPGPEYNEQFF; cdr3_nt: TGTGCCAGCACCCAACCGGGACCCGAGTACAATGAGCAGTTCTTC
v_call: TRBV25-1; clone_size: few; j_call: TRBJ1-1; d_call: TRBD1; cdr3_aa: CASKAGGTEAFF; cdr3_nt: TGTGCCAGCAAGGCAGGGGGCACTGAAGCTTTCTTT
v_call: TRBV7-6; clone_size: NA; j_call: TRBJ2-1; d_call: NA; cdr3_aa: CASSMGGEQFF; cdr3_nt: TGTGCTAGCAGTATGGGTGGGGAGCAGTTCTTC
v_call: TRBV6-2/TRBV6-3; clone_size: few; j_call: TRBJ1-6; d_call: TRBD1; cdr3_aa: CASSRQGSPLHF; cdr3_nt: TGTGCCAGCAGTCGACAGGGCTCACCCCTCCACTTT
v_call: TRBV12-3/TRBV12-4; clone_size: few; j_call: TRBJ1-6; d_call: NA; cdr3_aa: CASSLRGPDSPLHF; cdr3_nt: TGTGCCAGCAGTTTGAGGGGTCCGGATTCACCCCTCCACTTT
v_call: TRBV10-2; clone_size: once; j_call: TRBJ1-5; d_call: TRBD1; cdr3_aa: CASSDSRDRIYQPQHF; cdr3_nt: TGCGCCAGCAGTGATAGCCGGGACAGGATCTATCAGCCCCAGCATTTT
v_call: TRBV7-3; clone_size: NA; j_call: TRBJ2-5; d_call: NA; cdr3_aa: CASSPGSFETQYF; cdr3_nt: TGTGCCAGCAGCCCAGGGTCGTTTGAGACCCAGTACTTC
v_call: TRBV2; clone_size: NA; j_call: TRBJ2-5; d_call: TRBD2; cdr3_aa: CASSGLAGALGETQYF; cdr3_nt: TGTGCCAGCAGTGGCTTAGCGGGAGCTTTAGGAGAGACCCAGTACTTC
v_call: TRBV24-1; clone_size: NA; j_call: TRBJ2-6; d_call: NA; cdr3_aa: CATSDSLPSSSGANVLTF; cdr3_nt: TGTGCCACCAGTGATTCCCTTCCTTCTAGCTCTGGGGCCAACGTCCTGACTTTC
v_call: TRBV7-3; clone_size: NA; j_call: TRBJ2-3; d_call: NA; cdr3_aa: CASSIRRTDTQYF; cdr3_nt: TGTGCCAGCAGCATACGTAGGACAGATACGCAGTATTTT
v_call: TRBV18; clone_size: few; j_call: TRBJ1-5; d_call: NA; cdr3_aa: CASSPGQTNQPQHF; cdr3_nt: TGTGCCAGCTCGCCGGGGCAGACAAATCAGCCCCAGCATTTT
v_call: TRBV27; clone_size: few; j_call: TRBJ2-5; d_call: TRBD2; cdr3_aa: CASSLRLAGETQYF; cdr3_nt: TGTGCCAGCAGCCTGAGACTAGCGGGGGAGACCCAGTACTTC
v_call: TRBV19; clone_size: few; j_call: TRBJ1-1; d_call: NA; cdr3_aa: CASSIGASGRGTEAFF; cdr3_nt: TGTGCCAGTAGTATTGGGGCCAGTGGTAGAGGCACTGAAGCTTTCTTT
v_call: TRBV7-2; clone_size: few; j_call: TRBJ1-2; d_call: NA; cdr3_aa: CASSLREFGYTF; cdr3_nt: TGTGCCAGCAGCTTACGGGAGTTTGGCTACACCTTC
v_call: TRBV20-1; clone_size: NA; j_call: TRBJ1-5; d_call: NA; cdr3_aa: CSARLEARNNQPQHF; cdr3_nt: TGCAGTGCTAGGCTAGAGGCAAGGAACAATCAGCCCCAGCATTTT
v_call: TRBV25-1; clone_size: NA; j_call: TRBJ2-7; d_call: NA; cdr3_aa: CASSSHIETASYEQYF; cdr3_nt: TGTGCCAGCAGTTCACACATCGAAACGGCCTCCTACGAGCAGTACTTC
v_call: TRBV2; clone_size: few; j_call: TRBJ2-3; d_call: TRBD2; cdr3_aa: CASSVGLAGATDTQYF; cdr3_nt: TGTGCTAGCAGTGTGGGGCTAGCGGGAGCTACAGATACGCAGTATTTT
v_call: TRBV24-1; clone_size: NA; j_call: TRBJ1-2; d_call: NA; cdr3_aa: CATSDPRLGYTF; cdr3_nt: TGTGCCACCAGTGACCCCCGCCTTGGCTACACCTTC
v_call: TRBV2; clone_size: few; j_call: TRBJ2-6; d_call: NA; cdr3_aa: CASSEVGSGANVLTF; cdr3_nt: TGTGCCAGCAGTGAAGTTGGATCTGGGGCCAACGTCCTGACTTTC
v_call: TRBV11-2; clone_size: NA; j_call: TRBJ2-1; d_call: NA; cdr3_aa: CASSIVWQGQGEQFF; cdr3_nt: TGTGCCAGCAGCATAGTGTGGCAGGGGCAAGGTGAGCAGTTCTTC
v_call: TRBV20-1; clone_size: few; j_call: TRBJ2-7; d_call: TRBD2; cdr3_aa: CSARDLAGGPYEQYF; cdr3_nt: TGCAGTGCTAGGGACCTAGCGGGAGGCCCCTACGAGCAGTACTTC
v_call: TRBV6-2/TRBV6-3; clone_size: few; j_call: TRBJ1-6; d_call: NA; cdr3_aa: CASVEGNYSPLHF; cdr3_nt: TGTGCCAGCGTCGAAGGGAATTATTCACCCCTCCACTTT
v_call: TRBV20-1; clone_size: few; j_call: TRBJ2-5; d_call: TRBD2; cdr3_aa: CSARVWGDAGREETQYF; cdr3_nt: TGCAGTGCTCGGGTTTGGGGTGATGCCGGGAGGGAAGAGACCCAGTACTTC
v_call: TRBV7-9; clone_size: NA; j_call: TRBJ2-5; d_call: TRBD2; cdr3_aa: CASSSSGTETQYF; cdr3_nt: TGTGCCAGCAGCTCTAGCGGGACGGAGACCCAGTACTTC
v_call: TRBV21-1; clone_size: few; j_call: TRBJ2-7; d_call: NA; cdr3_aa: CASSLDSSQYF; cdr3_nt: TGTGCCAGCAGCTTAGACTCAAGTCAGTACTTC
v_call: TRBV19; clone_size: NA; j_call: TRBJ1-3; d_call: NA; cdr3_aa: CASSIKARDTIYF; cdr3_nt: TGTGCCAGTAGTATAAAGGCCCGGGACACCATATATTTT
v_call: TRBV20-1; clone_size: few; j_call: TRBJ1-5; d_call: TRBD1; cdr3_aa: CSAGETGDQPQHF; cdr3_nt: TGCAGTGCTGGAGAGACAGGGGATCAGCCCCAGCATTTT
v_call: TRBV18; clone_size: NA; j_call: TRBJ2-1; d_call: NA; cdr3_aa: CASSLGERHEQFF; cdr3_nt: TGTGCCAGCTCACTAGGGGAGCGGCATGAGCAGTTCTTC
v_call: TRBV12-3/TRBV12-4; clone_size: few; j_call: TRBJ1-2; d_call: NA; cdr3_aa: CASTHLGANYGYTF; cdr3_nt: TGTGCCAGCACCCACTTGGGGGCTAACTATGGCTACACCTTC
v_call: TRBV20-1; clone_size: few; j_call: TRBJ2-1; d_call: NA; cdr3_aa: CSARSSGAFYNEQFF; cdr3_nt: TGCAGTGCTAGGTCCTCAGGGGCTTTCTACAATGAGCAGTTCTTC
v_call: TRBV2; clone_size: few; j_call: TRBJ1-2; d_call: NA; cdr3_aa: CASSERGYGYTF; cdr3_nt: TGTGCCAGCAGTGAACGGGGGTATGGCTACACCTTC
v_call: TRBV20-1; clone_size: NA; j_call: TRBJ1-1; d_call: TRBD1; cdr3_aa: CSAPTDRAGAFF; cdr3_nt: TGCAGTGCTCCCACGGACAGGGCCGGGGCTTTCTTT
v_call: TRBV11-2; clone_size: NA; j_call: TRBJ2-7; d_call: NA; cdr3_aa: CASSLRGSGYEQYF; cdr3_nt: TGTGCCAGCAGCTTAAGGGGTAGCGGCTACGAGCAGTACTTC
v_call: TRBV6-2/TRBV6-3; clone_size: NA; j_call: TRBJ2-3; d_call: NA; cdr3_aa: CASSPRAGTDTQYF; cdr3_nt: TGTGCCAGCAGTCCCCGGGCGGGTACAGATACGCAGTATTTT
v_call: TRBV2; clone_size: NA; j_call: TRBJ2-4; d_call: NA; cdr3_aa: CASGGNIQYF; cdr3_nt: TGTGCCAGCGGAGGAAACATTCAGTACTTC
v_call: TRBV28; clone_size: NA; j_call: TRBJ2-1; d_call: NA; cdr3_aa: CASTPPLAVYNEQFF; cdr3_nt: TGTGCCAGCACCCCCCCTTTAGCGGTCTACAATGAGCAGTTCTTC
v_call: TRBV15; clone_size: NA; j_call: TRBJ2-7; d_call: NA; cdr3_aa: CATSRDRAGQIYEQYF; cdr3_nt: TGTGCCACCAGCAGAGATAGAGCGGGACAAATTTACGAGCAGTACTTC
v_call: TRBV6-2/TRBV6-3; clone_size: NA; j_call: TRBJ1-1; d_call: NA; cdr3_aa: CASSSGGSTEAFF; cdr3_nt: TGTGCCAGCAGTTCGGGGGGATCTACTGAAGCTTTCTTT
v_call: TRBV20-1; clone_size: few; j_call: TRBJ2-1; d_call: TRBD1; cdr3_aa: CSYGTGAYNEQFF; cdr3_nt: TGCAGTTACGGGACAGGGGCCTACAATGAGCAGTTCTTC
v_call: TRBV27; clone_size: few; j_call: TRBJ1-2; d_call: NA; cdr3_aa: CASSFSPSSTANYGYTF; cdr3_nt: TGTGCCAGCAGTTTCAGCCCGTCCTCAACCGCTAACTATGGCTACACCTTC
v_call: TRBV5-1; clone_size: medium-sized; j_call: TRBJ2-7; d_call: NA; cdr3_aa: CASSMDSYEQYF; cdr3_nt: TGCGCCAGCAGCATGGACAGCTACGAGCAGTACTTC
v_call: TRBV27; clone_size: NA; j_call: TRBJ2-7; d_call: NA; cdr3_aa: CASSAYQDTYEQYF; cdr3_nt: TGTGCCAGCAGTGCATACCAGGATACCTACGAGCAGTACTTC
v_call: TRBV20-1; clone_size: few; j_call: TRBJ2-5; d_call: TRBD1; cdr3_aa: CSATDRGRLLKTQYF; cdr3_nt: TGCAGTGCTACGGACAGGGGGCGTCTTTTGAAGACCCAGTACTTC
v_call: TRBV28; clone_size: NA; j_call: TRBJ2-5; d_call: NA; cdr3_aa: CASSFGTASSGQYF; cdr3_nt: TGTGCCAGCAGTTTTGGGACAGCCAGTAGCGGCCAGTACTTC
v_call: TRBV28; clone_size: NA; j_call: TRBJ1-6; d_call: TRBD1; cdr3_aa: CASTSGGPNSPLHF; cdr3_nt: TGTGCCAGCACCTCAGGGGGCCCTAATTCACCCCTCCACTTT
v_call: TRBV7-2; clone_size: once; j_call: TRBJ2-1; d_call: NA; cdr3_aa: CASSASGARGNEQFF; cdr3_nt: TGTGCCAGCAGCGCCTCGGGAGCCCGTGGCAATGAGCAGTTCTTC